This T cell receptor (beta chain) was found in a study of CD8 T cells in Susac syndrome. Sequencing targeted TCR beta in T cells from blood (CD8+ and CD4+). Germline V gives CDR1 SGHDT, CDR2 YYEEEE. This CDR3 region has 13 residues. V lost 0 bases and J lost 6, with 8 bases in between. Random hexamers served to reverse transcribe roughly 0.45 to 1 ug RNA. TCRdb itself ran the immunoSEQ multiplex PCR reads through MiXCR, one entry per CDR3 protein. This table has fewer than 85,000 distinct CDR3 sequences, about 95% appearing once. Material: CD8+ T cells from PBMCs. This chain joins TRBV5-6 and TRBJ2-3; D possibly corresponds to TRBD1 (6 bases). The sequence derives from a human donor with multiple sclerosis. The CDR3 bases are TGTGCCAGCAGCTTGGCTCAGGGGGATACGCAGTATTTT. It yields the protein CASSLAQGDTQYF.